The 9 T cell receptor beta chains given below trace back to one sample, sequenced in a study of blood T cells in healthy people across ages. The second PCR ran about 6 to 11 cycles with a sample-barcoded 5' primer and J-beta primers. TCRdb reprocessed the 5' RACE reads via MiXCR and lists one record per CDR3 protein. The sample carries roughly 1.5 million distinct CDR3 sequences, roughly two fifths recorded once. The sample consisted of blood. The receptor source for this set is a young woman in good health.

This clonotype has just a few counts. The chain is built from TRBV3-1 and TRBJ1-2; TRBD1 matches at 9 bases. The CDR3 has 15 amino acids. Germline trimming cut 3 bases from V and 4 bases from J; bases unmatched to any gene: 6. Germline V gene lookup returns CDR1 LGHDT and CDR2 YNNKEL (reference sequence). The CDR3 bases are TGTGCCAGCAGCCACGCGGGGACAGGGATCTATGGCTACACCTTC. The encoded protein is CASSHAGTGIYGYTF. The full variable domain, with the rest looked up from reference TRBV3-1 and TRBJ1-2, is DTAVSQTPKYLVTQMGNDKSIKCEQNLGHDTMYWYKQDSKKFLKIMFSYNNKELIINETVPNRFSPKSPDKAHLNLHINSLELGDSAVYFCASSHAGTGIYGYTFGSGTRLTVV.

The rearrangement uses TRBV12-3 or TRBV12-4 and TRBJ2-7; TRBD2 matches at 10 bases. V was pared by 2 bases and J by 5 bases, with 6 bases of the junction left unmatched. The CDR3 is 15 residues long. DNA of the CDR3: TGTGCCAGCAGTTTAATGCTAGCGGGGGCCCACGAGCAGTACTTC. It codes for CASSLMLAGAHEQYF.

A single count supports this clonotype. This chain connects TRBV6-2 or TRBV6-3 to TRBJ1-1; D may be TRBD1 (6 bases). CDR1 and CDR2 from the germline V gene are MNHEY and SVGEGT. Between the trimmed V and J ends, which lost 7 bases and 1 base, there was a span of 13 bases. CDR3 size: 14 residues. CDR3 sequence reads: CASIRGGSNTEAFF. The CDR3 DNA reads as TGTGCCAGCATTAGAGGGGGTTCGAACACTGAAGCTTTCTTT.

The J gene is TRBJ2-3, the V gene TRBV12-3 or TRBV12-4; TRBD1 matches 12 bases. The ends lost 5 bases at V and 1 base at J; junction bases unmatched: 4. CDR3 size: 16 residues. The CDR3 here is CASSHRDRGRTDTQYF. The CDR3 DNA reads TGTGCCAGCAGTCACCGGGACAGGGGGCGCACAGATACGCAGTATTTT.

The chain joins TRBV20-1 to TRBJ2-3; D gene ambiguous. Germline lookup yields CDR1 DFQATT and CDR2 SNEGSKA (reference sequence). The CDR3 loop spans 18 amino acids. Between the trimmed V and J ends, which lost 6 bases and 0 bases, there was a span of 25 bases. The CDR3 nucleotides read TGCAGTGCCAGAAGTCAGAGGATCTTATTAACTAGCACAGATACGCAGTATTTT. Protein: CSARSQRILLTSTDTQYF.

The gene calls are TRBV6-5 and TRBJ2-3; 14 bases align to TRBD2. The V and J ends lost 7 bases and 4 bases, in that order; junction bases with no gene match: 7. CDR3 length equals 16 residues. Germline CDR1 is MNHEY and CDR2 is SVGAGI. The DNA for the CDR3 is TGTGCCAGCAAGAAAGGGACTAGCGGGAGCTCAGATACGCAGTATTTT. Protein product: CASKKGTSGSSDTQYF.

J is TRBJ1-4 and V is TRBV18; D possibly corresponds to TRBD1 (5 bases). This CDR3 has 14 residues. V was shortened by 3 bases and J by 8 bases, with 13 bases between the two germline ends. The germline gives CDR1 KGHSH, CDR2 LQKENI. The CDR3 loop reads CASSPGHPKEKLFF. The CDR3 bases are TGTGCCAGCTCACCCGGACACCCGAAGGAAAAACTGTTTTTT. Full variable domain (outside the CDR3, taken from reference TRBV18 and TRBJ1-4): NAGVMQNPRHLVRRRGQEARLRCSPMKGHSHVYWYRQLPEEGLKFMVYLQKENIIDESGMPKERFSAEFPKEGPSILRIQQVVRGDSAAYFCASSPGHPKEKLFFGSGTQLSVL.

Of note for this clonotype: An end of the junction does not agree with germline; a read error may underlie this. The chain combines TRBV10-3 with TRBJ2-3, with a weak D call TRBD1 (6 bases). The CDR3 loop spans 15 amino acids. From germline, CDR1 is ENHRY and CDR2 SYGVKD. CDR3 protein: CTISESDSNTDTQYF. CDR3 DNA sequence: TGTACCATCAGTGAGTCGGACAGTAACACAGATACGCAGTATTTT.

The rearrangement joins TRBV10-3 to TRBJ2-3, with D unresolved. The CDR3 contains 12 residues. Trimming took 9 bases from V and 0 from J, leaving 7 bases between them. Germline V CDR1 and CDR2: ENHRY, SYGVKD. This CDR3 reads CAISRSTDTQYF. CDR3 nucleotides: TGTGCCATATCTCGTAGCACAGATACGCAGTATTTT.